The clone carrying this T cell receptor (beta chain) was seen at least ten times. CDR3 length: 11 amino acids. V was cut by 6 bases and J by 2 bases, with 1 base left in between. All of the donors were Caucasians in good health. This sample is drawn from a study of identical twins. Template switching, a step in the protocol, added a universal primer site, and cDNA carried unique molecular identifiers. A single record per CDR3 protein comes from TCRdb applying MiXCR to the 5' RACE reads. The sample carries roughly 240,000 distinct CDR3 sequences, roughly 7% recorded once. These data were also filed under a second study, of yellow fever vaccine responses in identical twins. That report notes: As reported, the vaccine T cell response of twins seemed partly convergent and partly personalized.

The receptor was derived from a woman aged 18 to 35 in good health. This chain connects TRBV12-3 or TRBV12-4 to TRBJ1-4; D call uncertain. The sequencing sample was made of memory (CD45RO+) T cells sorted from blood. CDR3 nucleotide sequence: TGTGCCAGCAGGACTAATGAAAAACTGTTTTTT. The encoded protein is CASRTNEKLFF.